A single sample is the source of the 29 T cell receptor beta chains below, sequenced in a study of blood T cell repertoires in COVID-19. TCRdb's copy holds only in-frame clones and misses some; the assay was immunoSEQ multiplex PCR. The table lists a few hundred thousand clones, around 84% of them singletons, with 3.4% in the top ten. Specimen: peripheral blood. Every receptor here comes from a woman under 30 with acute or convalescent COVID-19.

The rearrangement uses TRBV30 and TRBJ2-7; a weak D match, TRBD1 (6 bases). Deletions cut 4 bases from V and 3 bases from J, with 10 bases between. Germline V lookup: CDR1 GTSNPN, CDR2 SVGIG (reference sequence). CDR3 length: 12 amino acids. The CDR3 spells CAWNVGGYEQYF. The CDR3 coding sequence is TGTGCCTGGAACGTAGGGGGCTACGAGCAGTACTTC. Variable domain in full (rest from reference TRBV30 and TRBJ2-7): SQTIHQWPATLVQPVGSPLSLECTVEGTSNPNLYWYRQAAGRGLQLLFYSVGIGQISSEVPQNLSASRPQDRQFILSSKKLLLSDSGFYLCAWNVGGYEQYFGPGTRLTVT.

This chain connects TRBV28 to TRBJ1-4; TRBD1 is a possible D gene (6 bases). The CDR3 consists of 11 residues. CDR1 MDHEN and CDR2 SYDVKM come from the germline V gene. V shed 3 bases and J shed 17 bases, with 13 bases lying between them. The CDR3 spells CASSLGRGLFF. In nucleotides, the CDR3 is TGTGCCAGCAGTTTGGGGCGGGGGCTATTTTTT.

About this clone: Other DNA sequences within the sample encode an identical CDR3. The chain is built from TRBV18 and TRBJ2-2; 8 nucleotides align to TRBD2. Looked up from germline, CDR1 is KGHSH and CDR2 is LQKENI. The CDR3 has 15 amino acids. V was pared by 2 bases and J by 1 base, with 0 bases of the junction left unmatched. CDR3: CASSPTSGNTGELFF. The CDR3 DNA reads as TGTGCCAGCTCACCAACTAGCGGGAACACCGGGGAGCTGTTTTTT.

The chain couples TRBV6-6 to TRBJ2-1; 12 bases agree with TRBD1. With 6 bases clipped from V and 8 bases from J, the junction kept 11 bases outside the gene matches. Germline V gene sequence: CDR1 MNHNY, CDR2 SVGAGI (reference sequence). The CDR3 totals 16 residues. CDR3 sequence: CASSPGQGASWYEQFF. The CDR3 coding sequence is TGTGCCAGCAGCCCGGGACAGGGGGCGAGTTGGTATGAGCAGTTCTTC.

There are a few counts of this clone. This chain links TRBV7-6 with TRBJ2-2; 11 bases line up with TRBD2. The CDR3 sequence is 18 residues long. V dropped 2 bases and J dropped 3; count of bases not matched to a gene: 8. CDR1 is SGHVS and CDR2 is FNYEAQ in the germline V gene. The CDR3 spells CASSLWASGRSDTGELFF. In DNA, the CDR3 is TGTGCCAGCAGCTTATGGGCTAGCGGGAGGTCGGACACCGGGGAGCTGTTTTTT.

This chain connects TRBV6-1 to TRBJ2-3, with 13 bases that match TRBD2. The V gene's germline CDR1 is MNHNS and CDR2 SASEGT. V trimming: 4 bases; J trimming: 5 bases; junction bases outside the gene matches: 15. This CDR3 spans 19 amino acids. CDR3 in amino acids: CASSVRQASLAGGRDTQYF. CDR3 in DNA: TGTGCCAGCAGTGTTCGACAAGCCTCACTAGCGGGAGGGAGAGATACGCAGTATTTT.

The chain links TRBV15 to TRBJ2-1; the D is unclear. Germline CDR1 LNHNV, CDR2 YYDKDF (reference sequence). This CDR3 is 12 amino acids long. Trimming cost V 1 base and J 13 bases, with 11 bases left between them. The CDR3 spells CATSRGLQRQFF. The CDR3 DNA reads as TGTGCCACCAGCAGAGGACTTCAAAGACAGTTCTTC. Drawing the rest from reference TRBV15 and TRBJ2-1, the complete variable domain is DAMVIQNPRYQVTQFGKPVTLSCSQTLNHNVMYWYQQKSSQAPKLLFHYYDKDFNNEADTPDNFQSRRPNTSFCFLDIRSPGLGDTAMYLCATSRGLQRQFFGPGTRLTVL.

This rearrangement joins TRBV25-1 to TRBJ2-7; 7 nucleotides match TRBD1. The ends lost 3 bases at V and 1 base at J; junction bases unmatched: 3. This CDR3 spans 14 amino acids. CDR1 is MGHDK and CDR2 is SYGVNS in the germline V gene. This chain's CDR3 is CASSDLGQSYEQYF. The CDR3 DNA is TGTGCCAGCAGTGACCTGGGACAGTCCTACGAGCAGTACTTC.

This chain joins TRBV19 and TRBJ1-6; 8 bases map to TRBD1. CDR1 and CDR2 from the germline V gene are LNHDA and SQIVND (reference sequence). CDR3 length: 16 amino acids. Trimming at V came to 3 bases and at J to 8 bases, leaving 9 bases not matched to a gene. CDR3 protein: CASSIGARGQDSPLHF. The CDR3 coding sequence is TGTGCCAGTAGTATCGGGGCCAGGGGGCAGGATTCACCCCTCCACTTT.

On this clone itself: The junction differs from germline at one of its ends, possibly a read error. The chain couples TRBV7-9 to TRBJ1-2, with TRBD1 as a possible D gene (5 bases). The germline V gene has CDR1 SEHNR and CDR2 FQNEAQ (reference sequence). The CDR3 contains 12 residues. The CDR3 loop is CASSLDGGPAPF. In DNA form, the CDR3 reads TGTGCCAGCAGCTTAGACGGGGGACCGGCCCCTTTC.

The rearrangement joins TRBV3-1 (or the pseudogene TRBV3-2) to TRBJ2-5, with TRBD2 matching over 9 bases. The CDR3 extends over 16 amino acids. CDR1 is LGHDT and CDR2 is YNNKEL in the germline V gene (reference sequence). V shed 1 base and J 2 bases; nucleotides not matched to a gene: 5. The DNA for the CDR3 is TGTGCCAGCAGCCAAGGACTAGCGGAGGGACAAGAGACCCAGTACTTC. Translating it yields CASSQGLAEGQETQYF.

The rearrangement joins TRBV9 to TRBJ1-1; unclear D gene. Trimming removed 0 bases from V and 1 base from J, with 7 bases in between. The CDR3 loop spans 14 amino acids. Germline V CDR1 and CDR2: SGDLS, YYNGEE. The DNA for the CDR3 is TGTGCCAGCAGCGTAGCTACGGGGAACACTGAAGCTTTCTTT. Protein sequence: CASSVATGNTEAFF.

The chain has TRBV12-3 or TRBV12-4 and TRBJ2-5, with 11 bases that match TRBD2. The V and J ends lost 2 bases and 11 bases, in that order; junction bases with no gene match: 4. This CDR3 is built from 13 residues. CDR3 protein: CASSLTSGSSQYF. In DNA, the CDR3 is TGTGCCAGCAGTTTAACTAGCGGGAGCTCGCAGTACTTC.

The chain is built from TRBV28 and TRBJ1-6; weak D call: TRBD1 (5 bases). V was shortened by 6 bases and J by 0 bases, with 12 bases between the two germline ends. Germline CDR1 is MDHEN and CDR2 is SYDVKM. This CDR3 has 16 amino acids. CDR3 sequence: CASSISRGSYNSPLHF. CDR3 nucleotides: TGTGCCAGCAGCATTAGTAGGGGCTCCTATAATTCACCCCTCCACTTT.

This CDR3 is CAISERGLGSEKLFF. The CDR3, as DNA: TGTGCCATCAGTGAAAGGGGCTTGGGAAGTGAAAAACTGTTTTTT. The chain recombines TRBV10-3 with TRBJ1-4; D perhaps matches TRBD1 (5 bases). Germline lookup yields CDR1 ENHRY and CDR2 SYGVKD. CDR3 length: 15 residues. Trimming took 3 bases from V and 7 from J, leaving 15 bases between them.

J is TRBJ2-6 and V is TRBV24-1; D not certain. The CDR3 has 15 residues. Germline CDR1 KGHDR, CDR2 SFDVKD. Trimming pared 4 bases from V and 2 bases from J, leaving 8 bases between. CDR3 sequence reads: CATSDTETGANVLTF. The CDR3 nucleotides read TGTGCCACCAGTGACACAGAAACTGGGGCCAACGTCCTGACTTTC.

The chain uses TRBV2 and TRBJ1-3; D may be TRBD1 (5 bases). The CDR3 extends over 13 amino acids. The V gene lost 11 bases and the J gene lost 0 bases, with 11 bases spanning the gap. Germline V lookup: CDR1 SNHLY, CDR2 FYNNEI. In nucleotides, the CDR3 is TGTGCCCGGCGGGGGACCTCTGGAAACACCATATATTTT. Translated, it gives CARRGTSGNTIYF.

This clone was seen only once. This chain uses TRBV5-4 with TRBJ2-5; 7 bases match TRBD2. The germline V gene encodes CDR1 SGHNT and CDR2 YYREEE (reference sequence). With 0 bases clipped from V and 1 base from J, the junction kept 9 bases outside the gene matches. The CDR3 totals 17 residues. CDR3 in DNA: TGTGCCAGCAGCTTGGCCGGGGGAGGGCCCTTCCAAGAGACCCAGTACTTC. Translating gives CASSLAGGGPFQETQYF.

This chain joins TRBV5-1 and TRBJ2-1, with D unresolved. Trimming pared 4 bases from V and 6 bases from J, leaving 14 bases between. This CDR3 spans 14 amino acids. The V gene's germline CDR1 is SGHRS and CDR2 YFSETQ. Written as DNA, the CDR3 is TGCGCCAGCAGCGTTGGCACGAGCGCCAATGAGCAGTTCTTC. As protein: CASSVGTSANEQFF.

This chain connects TRBV29-1 to TRBJ2-3; perhaps TRBD1 as D (5 bases). The V gene's germline CDR1 is SQVTM and CDR2 ANQGSEA. V lost 4 bases and J lost 2, with 10 bases in between. The CDR3 is 13 residues long. CDR3 DNA: TGCAGCGTTGGGGGCTTTTTCACAGATACGCAGTATTTT. It yields the protein CSVGGFFTDTQYF.

The CDR3 region is CASSLSKETQYF. The CDR3 nucleotides are TGTGCCAGCAGCCTGTCCAAAGAGACCCAGTACTTC. The chain uses TRBV7-8 and TRBJ2-5; unclear D gene. Trimming pared 5 bases from V and 3 bases from J, leaving 7 bases between. The germline gives CDR1 SGHVS, CDR2 FQNEAQ. The CDR3 spans 12 residues.

The rearrangement joins TRBV28 to TRBJ2-1; 14 bases are shared with TRBD2. This CDR3 has 16 amino acids. J lost 7 bases, V lost 3 bases, and 5 bases had no gene match. The V gene's germline CDR1 is MDHEN and CDR2 SYDVKM. The DNA of the CDR3 is TGTGCCAGCAGTTTTGGGACTAGCGGGAGAATAAATGAGCAGTTCTTC. This codes for CASSFGTSGRINEQFF.

The V and J genes are TRBV27 and TRBJ2-3; a weak D match, TRBD1 (6 bases). CDR1 is MNHEY, CDR2 SMNVEV, per germline (reference sequence). V was pared by 4 bases and J by 2 bases, with 13 bases between. The CDR3 length is 15 residues. The CDR3, as DNA: TGTGCCAGCAGTTATGGCCAGGGGTACACAGATACGCAGTATTTT. It encodes CASSYGQGYTDTQYF.

This chain links TRBV6-1 with TRBJ2-1; no definite D call. The CDR3 runs 15 residues. Germline V gene data show CDR1 as MNHNS and CDR2 as SASEGT. The ends were cut back, 1 base at V and 10 bases at J, with 17 bases in the middle. This chain's CDR3 is CASSEDRSRNEEQFF. CDR3 in DNA: TGTGCCAGCAGTGAAGACCGGTCGAGAAACGAAGAGCAGTTCTTC.

This clone was detected a few times. The DNA for the CDR3 is TGCGCCAGCAGCTTACGAGCGGGGGTCTCCTACAATGAGCAGTTCTTC. Translation: CASSLRAGVSYNEQFF. The chain links TRBV5-1 to TRBJ2-1; 8 bases align to TRBD2. The germline gives CDR1 SGHRS, CDR2 YFSETQ. CDR3 size: 16 residues. After removal of 2 bases from V and 0 bases from J, the junction contained 4 bases not matched to a gene.

This sequence joins TRBV9 and TRBJ2-7; D is possibly TRBD2 (5 bases). Deletions cut 8 bases from V and 4 bases from J, with 22 bases between. The CDR3 runs 15 residues. The germline V gene encodes CDR1 SGDLS and CDR2 YYNGEE. CDR3 coding DNA: TGTGCCAGTTCCACTGTGGCGAGAGGGATTTACGAGCAGTACTTC. Its translation: CASSTVARGIYEQYF.

The chain employs TRBV28 and TRBJ1-5, with D unresolved. The V end lost 10 bases, the J end lost 0 bases, and 13 bases lay between the germline ends. The CDR3 sequence is 14 residues long. Germline V gene data show CDR1 as MDHEN and CDR2 as SYDVKM. The CDR3 sequence: CATAMRYSNQPQHF. The CDR3 DNA is TGTGCCACCGCCATGAGGTATAGCAATCAGCCCCAGCATTTT.

A single count supports this clone. The V gene is TRBV6-6, the J gene TRBJ1-2; tentatively, D is TRBD1 (5 bases). The germline V gene has CDR1 MNHNY and CDR2 SVGAGI (reference sequence). This CDR3 has 17 residues. With 6 bases removed from V and 0 bases from J, the gap between germline ends came to 20 bases. CDR3 amino acids: CASSRLGGGPANYGYTF. CDR3 bases: TGTGCCAGCAGCCGACTGGGGGGGGGACCAGCTAACTATGGCTACACCTTC.

The chain is built from TRBV4-2 and TRBJ2-2; TRBD1 might be the D (6 bases). Trimming took 4 bases from V and 1 from J, leaving 10 bases between them. The length of the CDR3 is 15 residues. From germline, CDR1 is LGHNA and CDR2 YNFKEQ. This CDR3 reads CASSLRQENTGELFF. The CDR3 nucleotides read TGTGCCAGCAGCCTCCGACAGGAGAACACCGGGGAGCTGTTTTTT.